Listed below are T cell receptor beta chains from one sample, sequenced in a study of Ad26.COV2.S vaccination and SARS-CoV-2 variants. Profiled with immunoSEQ multiplex PCR; TCRdb holds only in-frame clones, not every one. The table has about 680,000 clones, 80% to 90% seen once. The sequenced sample was peripheral blood, obtained in a trial of Ad26.COV2.S vaccine versus placebo. These receptors were collected from a person aged 18 to 59 who received the Ad26.COV2.S COVID-19 vaccine or a placebo. The CDR3 runs from the conserved cysteine through the conserved F or W. Fields, in order: J gene, clone size, V gene, D gene, CDR3 DNA, CDR3 protein. D genes are given only for firm matches. The size field is filled for only some rows; it gives once, few, many or a size class.

>TRBJ1-1|-|TRBV19|-
TGTGCCAGTAGTATTCTCAGATACACTGAAGCTTTCTTT
CASSILRYTEAFF
>TRBJ1-5|-|TRBV19|-
TGTGCCACCACAGCGCTCGGTATCGGGTCGAGCAATCAGCCCCAGCATTTT
CATTALGIGSSNQPQHF
>TRBJ2-1|-|TRBV7-2|-
TGTGCCAGCAGCTTAGGTGGTTCGGCGGGATACAATGAGCAGTTCTTC
CASSLGGSAGYNEQFF
>TRBJ1-3|-|TRBV3-1/TRBV3-2|TRBD1
TGTGCCAGCAGCCAAGTCAGGGGGACTTGGAACACCATATATTTT
CASSQVRGTWNTIYF
>TRBJ2-1|once|TRBV7-9|-
TGTGCCAGCAGCTTAGACACTAGCCAGGGGCGGCAGTTCTTC
CASSLDTSQGRQFF
>TRBJ2-7|many|TRBV25-1|TRBD1
TGTGCCAGCAGTGAAGGTAACAGGGGGATCTACGAGCAGTACTTC
CASSEGNRGIYEQYF
>TRBJ2-7|-|TRBV6-5|-
TGTGCCAGCAGTTACTCATTAGGGGACCCGGGAGAGCAGTACTTC
CASSYSLGDPGEQYF
>TRBJ2-7|-|TRBV7-6|TRBD2
TGTGCCAGCAGCTTAGCGGGGGGGACCGAGATCCGCTACGAGCAGTACTTC
CASSLAGGTEIRYEQYF
>TRBJ1-1|-|TRBV5-1|-
TGCGCCAGCAGCTTGAGATCAATGAACACTGAAGCTTTCTTT
CASSLRSMNTEAFF
>TRBJ2-1|-|TRBV5-6|TRBD1
TGTGCCAGCAGCTCTTTCCACTTCCGGGACAGGGTTGGTGAGCAGTTCTTC
CASSSFHFRDRVGEQFF
>TRBJ2-2|once|TRBV5-4|-
TGTGCCAGCAGCTTGGTAGACAGAGACACCGGGGAGCTGTTTTTT
CASSLVDRDTGELFF
>TRBJ1-2|-|TRBV19|-
TGTGCCAGTCACAGAACGGGGAGCGGGAACTATGGCTACACCTTC
CASHRTGSGNYGYTF
>TRBJ2-7|once|TRBV6-5|TRBD1
TGTGCCAGCAGTTATCGGGACAGGCAAGTCTACGAGCAGTACTTC
CASSYRDRQVYEQYF
>TRBJ2-7|-|TRBV21-1|-
TGTGCCAGCAGCAAATCCTCTCTGCTGTCCTACGAGCAGTACTTC
CASSKSSLLSYEQYF
>TRBJ1-2|-|TRBV7-6|TRBD1
TGTGCCAGCAGCTTAGCTCCGGGACAGGGATTTGGGGGCTACACCTTC
CASSLAPGQGFGGYTF
>TRBJ1-5|-|TRBV19|-
TGTGCCAGTAGTCGGAGCAATCAGCCCCAGCATTTT
CASSRSNQPQHF
>TRBJ2-7|-|TRBV5-6|TRBD2
TGTGCCAGCAGCTTCTGGACTAGCGGGAGAATTGGCAGCTCCTACGAGCAGTACTTC
CASSFWTSGRIGSSYEQYF
>TRBJ2-1|-|TRBV19|TRBD2
TGTGCCACCAAGAACAGCGGGAGGGCCTCCTACAATGAGCAGTTCTTC
CATKNSGRASYNEQFF
>TRBJ1-1|-|TRBV12-3/TRBV12-4|-
TGTGCCAGCAGTTCTTACATTGAAGCTTTCTTT
CASSSYIEAFF
>TRBJ1-3|-|TRBV2|-
TGTGCCAGCAGTGGGCCAGGGCAGAGTAACACCATATATTTT
CASSGPGQSNTIYF
>TRBJ2-7|few|TRBV7-3|TRBD2
TGTGCCAGCAGCTTGGGGACTAGCGGGTCGGTGCAGTACTTC
CASSLGTSGSVQYF
>TRBJ1-6|once|TRBV27|-
TGTGCCAGCAGTTTATCGTTCTGGCTCTATAATTCACCCCTCCACTTT
CASSLSFWLYNSPLHF